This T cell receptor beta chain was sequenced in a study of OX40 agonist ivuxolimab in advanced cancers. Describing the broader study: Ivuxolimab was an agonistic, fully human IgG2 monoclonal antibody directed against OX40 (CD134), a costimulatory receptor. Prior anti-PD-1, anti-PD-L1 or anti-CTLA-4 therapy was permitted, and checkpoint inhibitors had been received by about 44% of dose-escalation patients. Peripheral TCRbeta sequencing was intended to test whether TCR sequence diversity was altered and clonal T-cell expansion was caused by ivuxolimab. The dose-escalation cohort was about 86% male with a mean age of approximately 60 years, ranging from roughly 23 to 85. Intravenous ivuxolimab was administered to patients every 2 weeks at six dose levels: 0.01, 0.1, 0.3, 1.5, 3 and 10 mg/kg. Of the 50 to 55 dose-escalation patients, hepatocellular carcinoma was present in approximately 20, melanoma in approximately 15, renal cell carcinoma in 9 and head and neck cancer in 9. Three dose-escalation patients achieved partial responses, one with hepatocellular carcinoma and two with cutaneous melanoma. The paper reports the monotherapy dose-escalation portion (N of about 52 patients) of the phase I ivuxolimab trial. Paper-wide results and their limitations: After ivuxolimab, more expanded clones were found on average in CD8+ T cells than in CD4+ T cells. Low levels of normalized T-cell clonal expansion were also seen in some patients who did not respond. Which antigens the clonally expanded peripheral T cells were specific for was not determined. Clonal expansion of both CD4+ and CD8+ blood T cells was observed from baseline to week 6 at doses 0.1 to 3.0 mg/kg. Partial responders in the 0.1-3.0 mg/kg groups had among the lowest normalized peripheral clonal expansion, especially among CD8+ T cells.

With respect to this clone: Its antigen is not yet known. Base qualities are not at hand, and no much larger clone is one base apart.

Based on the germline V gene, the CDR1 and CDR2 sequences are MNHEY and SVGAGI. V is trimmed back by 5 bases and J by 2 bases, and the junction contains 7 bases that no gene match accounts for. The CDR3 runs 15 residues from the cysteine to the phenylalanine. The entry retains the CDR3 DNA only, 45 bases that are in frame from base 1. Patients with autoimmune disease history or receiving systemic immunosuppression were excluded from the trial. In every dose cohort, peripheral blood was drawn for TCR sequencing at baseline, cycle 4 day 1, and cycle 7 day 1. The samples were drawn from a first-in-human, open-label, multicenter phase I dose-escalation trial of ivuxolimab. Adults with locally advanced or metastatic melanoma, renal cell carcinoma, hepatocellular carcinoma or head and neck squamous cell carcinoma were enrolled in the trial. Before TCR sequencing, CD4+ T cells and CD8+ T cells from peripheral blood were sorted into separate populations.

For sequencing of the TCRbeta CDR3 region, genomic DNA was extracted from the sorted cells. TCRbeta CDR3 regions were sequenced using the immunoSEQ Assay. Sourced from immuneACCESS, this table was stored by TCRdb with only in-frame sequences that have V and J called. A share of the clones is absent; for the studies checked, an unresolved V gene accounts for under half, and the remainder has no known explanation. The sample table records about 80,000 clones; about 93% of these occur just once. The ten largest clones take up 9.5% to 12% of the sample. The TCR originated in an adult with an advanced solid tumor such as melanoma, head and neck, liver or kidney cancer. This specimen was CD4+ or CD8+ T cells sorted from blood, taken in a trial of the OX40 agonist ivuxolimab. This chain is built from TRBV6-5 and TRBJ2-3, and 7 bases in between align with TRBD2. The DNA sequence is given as TGTGCCAGCAGTCCGAGGACTAGGGTCACAGATACGCAGTATTTT. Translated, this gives CASSPRTRVTDTQYF.